The clone carrying this TCR beta chain has just one count. V was pared by 4 bases and J by 4 bases, with 12 bases of the junction left unmatched. CDR3 length equals 16 residues. Germline CDR1 and CDR2: SGDLS and YYNGEE. This sample was included in a study of shared clonotypes between healthy human individuals. Clones were read by immunoSEQ multiplex PCR, and TCRdb kept only the in-frame ones, dropping some. The data show a few million clones, about 92% seen once. The sequencing input was naive CD4+ T cells from PBMCs. Subset indicated: CD45RA+ positively selected. This chain uses TRBV9 with TRBJ2-7, with 9 nucleotides matching TRBD2. This sequence was found in a man between 18 and 29 years old in good health. Some clones in this sample may be carry-over from other donors' samples. The CDR3 is CASSPRGSGSLYEQYF. Here the CDR3 DNA reads TGTGCCAGCAGCCCCCGGGGTAGCGGGAGTCTGTACGAGCAGTACTTC.